This T cell receptor (beta chain) was identified during a study of blood T cell repertoires in COVID-19. CDR1 and CDR2 (germline): LGHDT, YNNKEL (reference sequence). The ends were cut back, 3 bases at V and 5 bases at J, with 19 bases in the middle. The CDR3 has 16 amino acids. Ages ranged from about 18 to 89 years, with residence in 24 US areas. This table comes from immunoSEQ multiplex PCR, and its TCRdb copy is limited to in-frame clones, with some not included. The sample records about 320,000 clones, roughly nine tenths being singletons. The J gene is TRBJ1-1, the V gene TRBV3-1 (or the pseudogene TRBV3-2); tentatively, D is TRBD1 (6 bases). The sample was PBMCs or T cells enriched from blood (not recorded which). The TCR comes from a man aged 60-69 years who had recovered from COVID-19. CDR3 DNA sequence: TGTGCCAGCAGCCATCGAAGCCTACTGCAGGGGACTGAAGCTTTCTTT. It specifies CASSHRSLLQGTEAFF.